This TCR beta chain is from a study of blood T cell repertoires in COVID-19. Study details: Spain, Italy and the United States supplied samples that represented acute and convalescent COVID-19. The analysed material was cDNA or gDNA that came from T cells, B-cell-depleted T cells, or PBMCs.

The CDR3 has 19 residues. The V gene's germline CDR1 is LNHNV and CDR2 YYDKDF (reference sequence). Germline trimming cut 0 bases from V and 0 bases from J; bases unmatched to any gene: 8. The cohort comprised adults aged roughly 18 to 95 years residing in around 25 US areas. As handled by the study authors: Amplification of reference gene primers provided the estimated nucleated cell counts. The data were produced by immunoSEQ multiplex PCR, yet TCRdb's version contains in-frame clones alone and is incomplete. The D gene and trimming were derived from the DNA, and the V and J assignments and clone size from that table. Among over 200,000 clones listed, just under 90% were seen once.

This TCR came from a woman aged 25-40 years with acute COVID-19. Material for sequencing was PBMCs or T cells enriched from blood (not recorded which). The chain links TRBV15 to TRBJ2-4, with 10 bases matching TRBD2. The CDR3 DNA reads TGTGCCACCAGCAGAGATGGAGTAGCGGGGGGAACAGCCAAAAACATTCAGTACTTC. This translates into CATSRDGVAGGTAKNIQYF.